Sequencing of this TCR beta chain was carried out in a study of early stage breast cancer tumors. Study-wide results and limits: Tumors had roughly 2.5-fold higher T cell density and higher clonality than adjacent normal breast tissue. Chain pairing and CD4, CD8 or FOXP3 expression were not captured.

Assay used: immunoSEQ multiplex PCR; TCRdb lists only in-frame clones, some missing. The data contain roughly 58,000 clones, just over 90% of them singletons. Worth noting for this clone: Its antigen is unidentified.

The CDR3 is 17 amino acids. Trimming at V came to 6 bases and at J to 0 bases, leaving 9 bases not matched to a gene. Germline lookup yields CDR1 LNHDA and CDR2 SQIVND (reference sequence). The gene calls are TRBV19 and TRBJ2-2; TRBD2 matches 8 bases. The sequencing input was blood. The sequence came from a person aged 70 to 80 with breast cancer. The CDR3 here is CASRGTRANANTGELFF. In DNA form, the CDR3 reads TGTGCCAGTAGGGGGACTAGAGCAAACGCGAACACCGGGGAGCTGTTTTTT.